One and the same sample provided the 15 T cell receptor beta chains below, sequenced in a study of T-cell memory formation after mild COVID-19. TCRdb processed the 5' RACE reads anew with MiXCR; each CDR3 protein has one entry. The sample holds about 27,000 distinct CDR3 sequences, 6% to 9.5% seen once. The sample taken for sequencing was PBMCs or a T cell subset sorted from them (not recorded which). These receptor sequences come from an adult woman who had mild COVID-19 (a few samples of this study predate the infection). Cell type and time point are not known.

This clonotype showed up just a few times. The chain employs TRBV7-2 and TRBJ1-1, with TRBD1 identical over 7 bases. CDR3 length: 13 residues. The J segment lost 4 bases and the V segment lost 4 bases, leaving 3 bases of the junction unmatched. Germline CDR1 and CDR2: SGHTA and FQGNSA. CDR3 in DNA: TGTGCCAGCAGCTACCGACAGGGCACTGAAGCTTTCTTT. Amino acids: CASSYRQGTEAFF.

This clonotype was found many times. This chain uses TRBV30 with TRBJ2-3; D is possibly TRBD1 (6 bases). The CDR3 sequence is 13 residues long. Germline loops: CDR1 GTSNPN, CDR2 SVGIG (reference sequence). The V end was cut by 2 bases, the J end by 5 bases, with 11 bases between. CDR3 nucleotide sequence: TGTGCCTGGAGTCCAGGGGCGGGAGATACGCAGTATTTT. It yields the protein CAWSPGAGDTQYF.

This clonotype was seen at least ten times. This sequence joins TRBV2 and TRBJ1-1; 9 nucleotides agree with TRBD1. Germline V gene lookup returns CDR1 SNHLY and CDR2 FYNNEI. V trimming: 4 bases; J trimming: 5 bases; junction bases outside the gene matches: 8. CDR3 size: 15 residues. In nucleotides, the CDR3 is TGTGCCAGCAGTGCAAAACAGGGGGCAGGGACTGAAGCTTTCTTT. Encoded protein: CASSAKQGAGTEAFF.

This clonotype came up a few times. This chain connects TRBV6-1 to TRBJ1-2; 8 bases line up with TRBD1. Germline-derived CDR1 and CDR2 are MNHNS and SASEGT. The CDR3 totals 13 residues. V was clipped by 10 bases and J by 4 bases; unmatched bases: 8. CDR3: CANSRTGSYGYTF. CDR3 nucleotide sequence: TGTGCCAACTCTAGGACAGGGAGCTATGGCTACACCTTC.

This clonotype was found many times. The chain couples TRBV25-1 to TRBJ1-2; D ambiguous. This CDR3 comprises 12 residues. The germline gives CDR1 MGHDK, CDR2 SYGVNS. V lost 3 bases and J 13 bases, leaving 15 bases between the germline ends. CDR3 coding DNA: TGTGCCAGCAGTGATAATTTATCCTTTCTCACCTTC. Translating gives CASSDNLSFLTF.

This clonotype has a count of ten or more. V gene TRBV15 combines with J gene TRBJ1-3; D not certain. Germline assignment: CDR1 LNHNV and CDR2 YYDKDF (reference sequence). Trimming left V 1 base short and J 0 bases short, with 16 bases between. This CDR3 spans 18 amino acids. The chain's CDR3 is CATSRGSGFPSSGNTIYF. Here the CDR3 DNA reads TGTGCCACCAGCAGAGGATCAGGTTTCCCAAGCTCTGGAAACACCATATATTTT.

This clonotype was recorded at least ten times. This chain connects TRBV20-1 to TRBJ1-1, with 10 nucleotides matching TRBD1. CDR3 length: 12 amino acids. Germline V CDR1 and CDR2: DFQATT, SNEGSKA (reference sequence). J lost 3 bases, V lost 5 bases, and 0 bases had no gene match. For the CDR3, the DNA is TGCAGTGCTGGACAGGGGGACACTGAAGCTTTCTTT. This sequence encodes CSAGQGDTEAFF.

There are many counts of this clonotype. The chain couples TRBV18 to TRBJ1-5; D is unresolved. Germline CDR1 KGHSH, CDR2 LQKENI. V was cut by 6 bases and J by 5 bases, with 11 bases left in between. The CDR3 covers 13 residues. The CDR3 loop is CASSQGRDQPQHF. Here the CDR3 DNA reads TGTGCCAGCTCCCAAGGAAGGGATCAGCCCCAGCATTTT.

This clonotype was observed at least ten times. The CDR3 sequence: CASRRDRASGGYTF. DNA for the CDR3: TGTGCCAGCAGACGCGACAGGGCGAGTGGTGGCTACACCTTC. The chain couples TRBV6-2 or TRBV6-3 to TRBJ1-2; 7 bases are a match to TRBD1. The V and J ends lost 6 bases and 7 bases, in that order; junction bases with no gene match: 11. This CDR3 contains 14 residues. Per the germline V gene, CDR1 is MNHEY and CDR2 is SVGEGT.

This clonotype was seen many times. The V and J genes are TRBV6-5 and TRBJ1-6; possibly TRBD1 for D (5 bases). CDR3 length equals 15 residues. V was trimmed by 4 bases and J by 5 bases, leaving 12 bases between them. CDR1 MNHEY and CDR2 SVGAGI come from the germline V gene. CDR3 DNA: TGTGCCAGCAGTTGGACCAGGGTTGATAATTCACCCCTCCACTTT. This sequence encodes CASSWTRVDNSPLHF.

This clonotype was observed a single time. This may stem from a read error, because a much larger clone lies one nucleotide away. This chain links TRBV6-2 or TRBV6-3 with TRBJ2-1, with 9 positions matching TRBD1. J was trimmed by 6 bases and V by 5 bases; bases with no gene match: 11. The CDR3 contains 16 residues. The germline CDR1 and CDR2 sequences are MNHEY and SVGEGT. CDR3 DNA: TGTGCCAGCAGTGACGCAGGGACAGGGTATAGCAATGAGCAGTTCTTC. Translation: CASSDAGTGYSNEQFF.

This clonotype came up many times. This rearrangement joins TRBV11-2 to TRBJ2-1; TRBD2 agrees at 8 bases. J gave up 8 bases and V 3 bases, and 12 bases lay outside the gene matches. The germline CDR1 and CDR2 sequences are SGHAT and FQNNGV. The CDR3 sequence is 16 residues long. CDR3 coding DNA: TGTGCCAGCAGCTTCCAAGCGGGAGACGCTTTCTATGAGCAGTTCTTC. Amino acids: CASSFQAGDAFYEQFF.

In its sample, this clonotype was seen many times. V usage is TRBV7-2 and J usage is TRBJ1-2; D possibly corresponds to TRBD1 (5 bases). Germline CDR1 SGHTA, CDR2 FQGNSA. CDR3 length: 14 residues. V was cut by 3 bases and J by 3 bases, with 11 bases left in between. The CDR3 DNA reads as TGTGCCAGCAGCTTGGATCAGGGCCACTATGGCTACACCTTC. Encoded protein: CASSLDQGHYGYTF. The entire variable domain, with the rest obtained from reference TRBV7-2 and TRBJ1-2, is as follows: GAGVSQSPSNKVTEKGKDVELRCDPISGHTALYWYRQSLGQGLEFLIYFQGNSAPDKSGLPSDRFSAERTGGSVSTLTIQRTQQEDSAVYLCASSLDQGHYGYTFGSGTRLTVV.

There are many counts of this clonotype. The CDR3 DNA sequence: TGTGCCAGCAGTTTAGGGTCGGCCTCCTACAATGAGCAGTTCTTC. Translation gives CASSLGSASYNEQFF. V usage is TRBV12-3 or TRBV12-4 and J usage is TRBJ2-1; D unclear. The CDR3 totals 15 residues. With 1 base removed from V and 0 bases from J, the gap between germline ends came to 7 bases.

The table lists this clonotype with many counts. The chain couples TRBV2 to TRBJ2-3; 12 bases are shared with TRBD2. J was trimmed by 4 bases and V by 6 bases; bases with no gene match: 8. CDR1 and CDR2 (germline): SNHLY, FYNNEI. This CDR3 has 16 residues. CDR3 in amino acids: CASRSWTSGVPDTQYF. The CDR3 region has the DNA TGTGCCAGCAGATCCTGGACTAGCGGGGTCCCAGATACGCAGTATTTT.